The clone carrying this T cell receptor beta chain was found a few times. Its target is not known. This sample is part of a study of early T cells in non-severe SARS-CoV-2 infection. Study-wide context: Sequencing of bulk RNA from unsorted whole blood was done, without chain pairing.

CDR3 length: 15 residues. Trimming shortened V by 0 bases and J by 4 bases, and 13 bases separated the two germline ends. In germline, CDR1 is LGHDT, CDR2 YNNKEL (reference sequence). Findings and limits, study-wide: There was a bias toward anti-spike CD8 responses in VDJdb matching, which missed private and CD4 specificities.

Unique molecular identifiers were added to individual cDNA molecules. TCRdb itself ran the 5' RACE reads through MiXCR, one entry per CDR3 protein. The sample yields 100,000 to 150,000 distinct CDR3 sequences, more than 12% seen once. The sequence was obtained from an adult who was a healthcare worker with PCR-confirmed SARS-CoV-2 infection or an uninfected control (not recorded which). The sample consisted of whole blood. The chain links TRBV3-1 to TRBJ2-7; a possible D gene is TRBD1 (5 bases). In DNA, the CDR3 is TGTGCCAGCAGCCAAGATCTAGGGGCCCCATACGAGCAGTACTTC. Its translation: CASSQDLGAPYEQYF.